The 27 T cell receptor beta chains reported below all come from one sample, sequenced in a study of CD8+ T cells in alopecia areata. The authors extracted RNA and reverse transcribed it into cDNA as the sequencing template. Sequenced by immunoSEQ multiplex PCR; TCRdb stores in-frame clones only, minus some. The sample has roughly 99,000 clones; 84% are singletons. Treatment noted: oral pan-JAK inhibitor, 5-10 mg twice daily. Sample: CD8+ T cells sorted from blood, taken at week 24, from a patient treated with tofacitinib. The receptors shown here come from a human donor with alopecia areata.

The CDR3 nucleotides read TGTGCCAGCAGTTACGAGAGCTTCAATGAGCAGTTCTTC. Encoded protein: CASSYESFNEQFF. The chain combines TRBV6-6 with TRBJ2-1, with D hard to call. The V gene's germline CDR1 is MNHNY and CDR2 SVGAGI (reference sequence). This CDR3 has 13 amino acids. Trimming removed 2 bases from V and 6 bases from J, with 8 bases in between.

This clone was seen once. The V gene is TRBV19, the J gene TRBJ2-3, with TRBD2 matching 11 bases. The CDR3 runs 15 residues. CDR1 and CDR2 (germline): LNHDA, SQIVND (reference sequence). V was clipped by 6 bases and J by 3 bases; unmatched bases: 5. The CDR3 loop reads CASSPGLAETDTQYF. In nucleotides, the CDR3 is TGTGCCAGTAGCCCGGGACTAGCGGAGACAGATACGCAGTATTTT.

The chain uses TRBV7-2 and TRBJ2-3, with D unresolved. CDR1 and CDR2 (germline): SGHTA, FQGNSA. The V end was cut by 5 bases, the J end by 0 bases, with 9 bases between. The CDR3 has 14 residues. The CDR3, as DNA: TGTGCCAGCAGCCGTTTCACGAGCACAGATACGCAGTATTTT. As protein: CASSRFTSTDTQYF.

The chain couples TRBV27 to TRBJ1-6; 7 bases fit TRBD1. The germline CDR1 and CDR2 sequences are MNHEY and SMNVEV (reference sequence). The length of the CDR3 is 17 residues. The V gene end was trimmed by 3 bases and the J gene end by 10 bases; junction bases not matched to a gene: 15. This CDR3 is CASSFNGRGGKGSPLHF. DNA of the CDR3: TGTGCCAGCAGTTTTAACGGGCGAGGGGGCAAGGGATCACCCCTCCACTTT.

CDR3 DNA sequence: TGCAGCGGAATACTAGGGCAGGGAGAAGCTTTCTTT. This sequence encodes CSGILGQGEAFF. The rearrangement links TRBV29-1 to TRBJ1-1; maybe TRBD1 (5 bases). This CDR3 is 12 amino acids long. From germline, CDR1 is SQVTM and CDR2 ANQGSEA. The V and J ends lost 7 bases and 8 bases respectively, with 17 bases between them.

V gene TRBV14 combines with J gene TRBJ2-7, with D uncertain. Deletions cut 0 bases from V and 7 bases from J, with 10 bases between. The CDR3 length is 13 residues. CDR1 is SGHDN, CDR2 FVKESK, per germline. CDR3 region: CASSQDKWWEQYF. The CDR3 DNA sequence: TGTGCCAGCAGCCAAGACAAATGGTGGGAGCAGTACTTC.

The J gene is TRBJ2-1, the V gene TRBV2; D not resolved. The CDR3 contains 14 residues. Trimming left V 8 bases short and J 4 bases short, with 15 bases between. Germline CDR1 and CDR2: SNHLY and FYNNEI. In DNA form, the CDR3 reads TGTGCCAGCTCCTGGACCGCGGCATACAATGAGCAGTTCTTC. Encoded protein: CASSWTAAYNEQFF.

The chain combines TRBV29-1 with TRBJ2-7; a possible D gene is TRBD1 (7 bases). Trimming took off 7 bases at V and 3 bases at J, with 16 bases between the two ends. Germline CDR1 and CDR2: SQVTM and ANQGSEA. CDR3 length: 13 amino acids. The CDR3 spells CSARGTANYEQYF. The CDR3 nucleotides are TGCAGCGCGCGCGGGACAGCGAACTACGAGCAGTACTTC.

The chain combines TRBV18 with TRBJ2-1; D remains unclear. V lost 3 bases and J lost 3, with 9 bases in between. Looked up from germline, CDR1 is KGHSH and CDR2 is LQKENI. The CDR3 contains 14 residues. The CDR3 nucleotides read TGTGCCAGCTCACCCTCGGTAGGCTACAATGAGCAGTTCTTC. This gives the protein CASSPSVGYNEQFF. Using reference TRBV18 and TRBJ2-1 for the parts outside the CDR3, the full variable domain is NAGVMQNPRHLVRRRGQEARLRCSPMKGHSHVYWYRQLPEEGLKFMVYLQKENIIDESGMPKERFSAEFPKEGPSILRIQQVVRGDSAAYFCASSPSVGYNEQFFGPGTRLTVL.

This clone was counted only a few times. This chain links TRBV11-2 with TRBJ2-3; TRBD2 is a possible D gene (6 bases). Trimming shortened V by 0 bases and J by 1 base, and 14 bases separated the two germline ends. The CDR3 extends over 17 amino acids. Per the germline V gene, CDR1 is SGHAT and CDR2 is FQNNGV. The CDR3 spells CASSLDVWGEGTDTQYF. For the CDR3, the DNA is TGTGCCAGCAGCTTAGATGTTTGGGGGGAAGGCACAGATACGCAGTATTTT.

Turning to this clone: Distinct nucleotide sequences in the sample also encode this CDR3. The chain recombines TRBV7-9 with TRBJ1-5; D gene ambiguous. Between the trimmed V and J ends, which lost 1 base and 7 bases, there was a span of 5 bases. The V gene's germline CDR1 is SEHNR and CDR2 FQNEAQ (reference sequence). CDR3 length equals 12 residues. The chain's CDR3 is CASSLGNQPQHF. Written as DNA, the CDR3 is TGTGCCAGCAGCTTAGGGAACCAGCCCCAGCATTTT.

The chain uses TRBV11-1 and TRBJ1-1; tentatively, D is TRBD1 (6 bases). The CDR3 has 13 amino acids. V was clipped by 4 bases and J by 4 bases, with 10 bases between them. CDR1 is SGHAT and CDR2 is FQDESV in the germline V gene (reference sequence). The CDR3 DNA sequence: TGTGCCAGCAGCTCAGAGGACAGCACTGAAGCTTTCTTT. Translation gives CASSSEDSTEAFF.

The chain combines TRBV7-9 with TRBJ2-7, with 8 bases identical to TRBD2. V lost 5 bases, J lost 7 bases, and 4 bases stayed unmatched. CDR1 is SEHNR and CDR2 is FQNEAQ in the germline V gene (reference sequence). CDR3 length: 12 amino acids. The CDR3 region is CASSDGGREQYF. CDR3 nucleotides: TGTGCCAGCAGCGACGGCGGGAGGGAGCAGTACTTC.

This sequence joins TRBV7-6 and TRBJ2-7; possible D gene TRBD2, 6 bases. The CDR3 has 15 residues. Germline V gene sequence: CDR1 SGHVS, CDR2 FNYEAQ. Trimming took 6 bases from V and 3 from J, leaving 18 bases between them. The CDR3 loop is CASSVEMGLLYEQYF. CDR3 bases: TGTGCCAGCAGTGTAGAGATGGGACTTCTCTACGAGCAGTACTTC. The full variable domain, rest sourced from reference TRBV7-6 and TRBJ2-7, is GAGVSQSPRYKVTKRGQDVALRCDPISGHVSLYWYRQALGQGPEFLTYFNYEAQQDKSGLPNDRFSAERPEGSISTLTIQRTEQRDSAMYRCASSVEMGLLYEQYFGPGTRLTVT.

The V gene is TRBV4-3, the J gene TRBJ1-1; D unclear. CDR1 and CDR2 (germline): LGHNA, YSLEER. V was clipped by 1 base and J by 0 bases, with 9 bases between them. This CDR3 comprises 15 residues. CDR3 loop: CASSQVLGMNTEAFF. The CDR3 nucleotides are TGCGCCAGCAGCCAAGTATTAGGGATGAACACTGAAGCTTTCTTT.

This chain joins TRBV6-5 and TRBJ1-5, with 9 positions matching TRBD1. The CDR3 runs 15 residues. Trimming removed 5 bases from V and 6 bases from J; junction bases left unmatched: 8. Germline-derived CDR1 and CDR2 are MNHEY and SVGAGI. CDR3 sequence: CASSVGTGLSQPQHF. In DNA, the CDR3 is TGTGCCAGCAGTGTGGGGACAGGGCTTTCTCAGCCCCAGCATTTT.

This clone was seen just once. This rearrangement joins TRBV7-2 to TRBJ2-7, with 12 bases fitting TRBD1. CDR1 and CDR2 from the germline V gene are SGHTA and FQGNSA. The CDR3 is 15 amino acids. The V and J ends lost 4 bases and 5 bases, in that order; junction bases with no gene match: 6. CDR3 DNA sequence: TGTGCCAGCAGCTCGGGACAGGGGGCGCTTAACGAGCAGTACTTC. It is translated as CASSSGQGALNEQYF.

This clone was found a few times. In DNA form, the CDR3 reads TGTGCCAGCAGTTTTCAAGACCGGGGGGGCCCCACAGATACGCAGTATTTT. Protein product: CASSFQDRGGPTDTQYF. The gene calls are TRBV27 and TRBJ2-3; 8 bases map to TRBD2. The germline gives CDR1 MNHEY, CDR2 SMNVEV (reference sequence). The CDR3 has 17 residues. Trimming at V came to 3 bases and at J to 2 bases, leaving 10 bases not matched to a gene.

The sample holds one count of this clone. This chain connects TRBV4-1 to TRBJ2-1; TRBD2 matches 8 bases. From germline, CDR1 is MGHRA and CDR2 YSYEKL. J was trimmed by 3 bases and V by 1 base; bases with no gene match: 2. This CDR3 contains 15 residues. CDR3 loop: CASSQGSGVYNEQFF. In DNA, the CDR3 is TGCGCCAGCAGCCAAGGTAGCGGGGTCTACAATGAGCAGTTCTTC.

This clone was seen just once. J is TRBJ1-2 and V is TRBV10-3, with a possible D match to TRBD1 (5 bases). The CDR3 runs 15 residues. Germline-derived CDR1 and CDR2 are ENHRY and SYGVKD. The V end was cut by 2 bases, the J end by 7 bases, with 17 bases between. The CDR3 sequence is CAISEGHNSGLGYTF. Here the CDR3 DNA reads TGTGCCATCAGTGAGGGCCATAATTCAGGGCTTGGCTACACCTTC.

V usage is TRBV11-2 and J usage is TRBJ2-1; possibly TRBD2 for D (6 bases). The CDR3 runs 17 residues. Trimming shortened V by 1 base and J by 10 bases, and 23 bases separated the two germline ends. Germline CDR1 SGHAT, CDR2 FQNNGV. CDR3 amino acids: CASSLGDWGDFLSEQFF. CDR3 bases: TGTGCCAGCAGCTTAGGGGACTGGGGCGACTTCCTCTCGGAGCAGTTCTTC.

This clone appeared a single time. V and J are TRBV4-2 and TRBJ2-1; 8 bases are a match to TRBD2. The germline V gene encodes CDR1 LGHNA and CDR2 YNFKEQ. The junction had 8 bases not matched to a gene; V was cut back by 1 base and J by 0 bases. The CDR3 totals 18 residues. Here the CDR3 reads CASSQVLAGSSSYNEQFF. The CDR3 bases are TGTGCCAGCAGCCAAGTCCTAGCGGGTTCCAGCTCCTACAATGAGCAGTTCTTC.

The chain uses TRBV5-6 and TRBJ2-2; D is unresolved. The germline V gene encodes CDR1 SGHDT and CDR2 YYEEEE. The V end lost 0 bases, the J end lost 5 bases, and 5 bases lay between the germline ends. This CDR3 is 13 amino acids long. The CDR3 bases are TGTGCCAGCAGCTTGGCGTTAACCGGGGAGCTGTTTTTT. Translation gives CASSLALTGELFF. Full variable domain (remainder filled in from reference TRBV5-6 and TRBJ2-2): DAGVTQSPTHLIKTRGQQVTLRCSPKSGHDTVSWYQQALGQGPQFIFQYYEEEERQRGNFPDRFSGHQFPNYSSELNVNALLLGDSALYLCASSLALTGELFFGEGSRLTVL.

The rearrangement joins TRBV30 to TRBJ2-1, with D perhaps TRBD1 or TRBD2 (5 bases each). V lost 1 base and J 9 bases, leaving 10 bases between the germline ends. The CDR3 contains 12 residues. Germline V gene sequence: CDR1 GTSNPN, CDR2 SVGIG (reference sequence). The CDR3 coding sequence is TGTGCCTGGAGTGCCTATGGGGGTGAGCAGTTCTTC. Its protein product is CAWSAYGGEQFF.

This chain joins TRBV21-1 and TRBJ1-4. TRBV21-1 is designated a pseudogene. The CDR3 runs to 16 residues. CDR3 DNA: TGTGCCAGCAGCAAAGTGCGGACGGGAACTAATGAAAAACTGTTTTTT. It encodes CASSKVRTGTNEKLFF.

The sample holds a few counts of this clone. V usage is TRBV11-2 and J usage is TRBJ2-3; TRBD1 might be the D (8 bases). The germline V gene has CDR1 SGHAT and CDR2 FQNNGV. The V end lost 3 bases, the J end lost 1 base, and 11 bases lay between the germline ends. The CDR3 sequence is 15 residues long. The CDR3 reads CASSFTGGGTDTQYF. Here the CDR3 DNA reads TGTGCCAGCAGCTTTACAGGGGGGGGCACAGATACGCAGTATTTT.

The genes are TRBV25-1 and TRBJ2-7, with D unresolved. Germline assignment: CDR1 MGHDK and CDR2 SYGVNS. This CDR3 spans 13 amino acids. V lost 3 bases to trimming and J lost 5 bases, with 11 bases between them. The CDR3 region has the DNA TGTGCCAGCAGTGACACGACATCCAACGAGCAGTACTTC. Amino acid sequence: CASSDTTSNEQYF.